This TCR beta chain was found in a study of spatial heterogeneity in lung cancer. Germline loops: CDR1 SQVTM, CDR2 ANQGSEA. J gave up 3 bases and V 7 bases, and 7 bases lay outside the gene matches. The CDR3 contains 13 residues. On each TCR cDNA molecule, a unique molecular identifier was present. TCRdb re-analysed the 5' RACE reads in MiXCR, keeping a single row per CDR3 protein. The repertoire holds nearly 95,000 distinct CDR3 sequences, with roughly a fifth as singletons. Time point noted: blood at routine non-recurrence follow-up after resection. Whole RNA, which was extracted from tumor, nontumor lung tissue or frozen PBMC, was sequenced without any cell sorting. Study results and limitations: Among blood samples, ubiquitous expanded tumor TCRs appeared more at resection than at follow-up.

Turning to this clonotype: Its specificity is not known.

This specimen was PBMCs, taken at follow-up. This TCR derives from a male donor with early-stage non-small cell lung cancer. The chain is built from TRBV29-1 and TRBJ2-3; 7 nucleotides line up with TRBD1. The CDR3 sequence is CSAEGGRTDTQYF. CDR3 bases: TGCAGCGCCGAAGGGGGCAGAACAGATACGCAGTATTTT.